The 14 T cell receptor beta chains listed next were all sequenced from one sample in a study of shared clonotypes between healthy human individuals. Measured with immunoSEQ multiplex PCR; TCRdb has only the in-frame clones, and not every one. The table includes around 370,000 clones, 96% detected once. The sequenced material came from memory CD8+ T cells sorted from blood. The subset denotes: CD45RO+ cells pooled with CCR7-negative TemRA cells. The receptors here all came from a young man in good health.

V is TRBV10-3 and J is TRBJ2-7; D gene uncertain. Germline V gene data show CDR1 as ENHRY and CDR2 as SYGVKD. The CDR3 has 12 residues. Trimming cost V 6 bases and J 0 bases, with 6 bases left between them. CDR3 sequence (DNA): TGTGCCATCAGCGTTTACTCCTACGAGCAGTACTTC. This gives the protein CAISVYSYEQYF.

V usage is TRBV6-5 and J usage is TRBJ2-1; 9 nucleotides line up with TRBD2. There are 14 residues in the CDR3. V trimming: 6 bases; J trimming: 5 bases; junction bases outside the gene matches: 5. Germline values: CDR1 MNHEY, CDR2 SVGAGI. CDR3 in DNA: TGTGCCAGCAGAGTAGCGGGAGCTCACAATGAGCAGTTCTTC. Its translation: CASRVAGAHNEQFF.

The chain employs TRBV4-2 and TRBJ2-1; TRBD1 matches 9 bases. The ends lost 6 bases at V and 6 bases at J; junction bases unmatched: 3. Germline V gene sequence: CDR1 LGHNA, CDR2 YNFKEQ. The CDR3 extends over 13 amino acids. For the CDR3, the DNA is TGTGCCAGCAGGGGGACAGGGATCAATGAGCAGTTCTTC. It specifies CASRGTGINEQFF.

The genes are TRBV28 and TRBJ2-3; maybe TRBD1 (6 bases). Germline V CDR1 and CDR2: MDHEN, SYDVKM. This CDR3 contains 14 residues. Trimming took off 3 bases at V and 3 bases at J, with 10 bases between the two ends. CDR3 DNA sequence: TGTGCCAGCAGTTTCAGGGGATCTACAGATACGCAGTATTTT. Translated, it gives CASSFRGSTDTQYF.

V usage is TRBV25-1 and J usage is TRBJ1-3; no reliable D call. Between the trimmed V and J ends, which lost 0 bases and 3 bases, there was a span of 6 bases. This CDR3 has 14 amino acids. Germline V gives CDR1 MGHDK, CDR2 SYGVNS. The CDR3 DNA is TGTGCCAGCAGTGAATACGGTGATGGAAACACCATATATTTT. It codes for CASSEYGDGNTIYF.

The J gene is TRBJ2-5, the V gene TRBV5-5, with 12 bases fitting TRBD2. Germline V lookup: CDR1 SGHKS, CDR2 YYEKEE (reference sequence). The ends lost 4 bases at V and 5 bases at J; junction bases unmatched: 6. The CDR3 loop spans 15 amino acids. The CDR3 here is CASSQGLAGTETQYF. CDR3 nucleotide sequence: TGTGCCAGCAGCCAAGGACTAGCGGGAACGGAGACCCAGTACTTC. Full variable domain (missing parts from reference TRBV5-5 and TRBJ2-5): DAGVTQSPTHLIKTRGQQVTLRCSPISGHKSVSWYQQVLGQGPQFIFQYYEKEERGRGNFPDRFSARQFPNYSSELNVNALLLGDSALYLCASSQGLAGTETQYFGPGTRLLVL.

The rearrangement joins TRBV27 to TRBJ2-6; D possibly matches TRBD1 or TRBD2 (5 bases each). The CDR3 loop spans 17 amino acids. Germline CDR1 reads MNHEY; CDR2 reads SMNVEV (reference sequence). The V and J ends lost 3 bases and 2 bases respectively, with 14 bases between them. As DNA, the CDR3 is TGTGCCAGCAGTTTTAGGGGAGATTGGGCTGGGGCCAACGTCCTGACTTTC. Protein product: CASSFRGDWAGANVLTF.

This clone appeared once. The chain employs TRBV18 and TRBJ2-7; D call uncertain. The CDR3 extends over 12 amino acids. Germline CDR1 and CDR2: KGHSH and LQKENI. Trimming left V 8 bases short and J 3 bases short, with 11 bases between. The CDR3 DNA is TGTGCCAGCGGGGTGAGTGGCTACGAGCAGTACTTC. It yields the protein CASGVSGYEQYF.

The J gene is TRBJ1-2, the V gene TRBV6-6; D is uncertain. Between the trimmed V and J ends, which lost 7 bases and 5 bases, there was a span of 11 bases. The CDR3 has 12 amino acids. The germline gives CDR1 MNHNY, CDR2 SVGAGI (reference sequence). CDR3: CASTPIGYGYTF. As DNA, the CDR3 is TGTGCCAGCACCCCGATAGGGTATGGCTACACCTTC.

This clone came up a few times. This chain links TRBV11-2 with TRBJ2-7, with 11 bases fitting TRBD1. Germline V gives CDR1 SGHAT, CDR2 FQNNGV. The CDR3 has 14 amino acids. Losses at the gene ends were 4 bases for V and 3 bases for J; bases not matched to a gene: 2. The CDR3 region has the DNA TGTGCCAGCAGCTCCGGGACAGGGGGCTACGAGCAGTACTTC. Its translation is CASSSGTGGYEQYF.

The V gene is TRBV9, the J gene TRBJ2-6; no firm D call. This CDR3 comprises 15 residues. V gave up 3 bases and J gave up 0 bases, with 7 bases separating them. Germline values: CDR1 SGDLS, CDR2 YYNGEE. CDR3 nucleotide sequence: TGTGCCAGCAGCGCAATACCCTCTGGGGCCAACGTCCTGACTTTC. This codes for CASSAIPSGANVLTF. The variable domain in full, with the rest retrieved from reference TRBV9 and TRBJ2-6, is DSGVTQTPKHLITATGQRVTLRCSPRSGDLSVYWYQQSLDQGLQFLIQYYNGEERAKGNILERFSAQQFPDLHSELNLSSLELGDSALYFCASSAIPSGANVLTFGAGSRLTVL.

The chain is built from TRBV7-4 and TRBJ2-5; D is uncertain. Trimming removed 3 bases at V and 4 bases at J, with 15 bases between. Germline V lookup: CDR1 SGHVT, CDR2 SQSDAQ. The CDR3 is 15 amino acids. The CDR3 region has the DNA TGTGCCAGCAGCTTTCGTCTGGGTCCGCGAGAGACCCAGTACTTC. This translates into CASSFRLGPRETQYF.

The chain is built from TRBV6-1 and TRBJ2-5; D not resolved. Between the trimmed V and J ends, which lost 5 bases and 1 base, there was a span of 5 bases. Germline CDR1 and CDR2: MNHNS and SASEGT. The CDR3 consists of 12 residues. The CDR3 loop is CASSQLQETQYF. In nucleotides, the CDR3 is TGTGCCAGCAGTCAACTCCAAGAGACCCAGTACTTC.

Notes on this clone: This CDR3 is also generated by other DNA sequences in the sample. The V call is TRBV5-1, the J call TRBJ1-5; 7 positions agree with TRBD1. This CDR3 comprises 14 residues. Germline trimming cut 0 bases from V and 5 bases from J; bases unmatched to any gene: 2. Germline CDR1 reads SGHRS; CDR2 reads YFSETQ. CDR3 amino acids: CASSLGGGDQPQHF. The CDR3 bases are TGCGCCAGCAGCTTGGGAGGGGGCGATCAGCCCCAGCATTTT.